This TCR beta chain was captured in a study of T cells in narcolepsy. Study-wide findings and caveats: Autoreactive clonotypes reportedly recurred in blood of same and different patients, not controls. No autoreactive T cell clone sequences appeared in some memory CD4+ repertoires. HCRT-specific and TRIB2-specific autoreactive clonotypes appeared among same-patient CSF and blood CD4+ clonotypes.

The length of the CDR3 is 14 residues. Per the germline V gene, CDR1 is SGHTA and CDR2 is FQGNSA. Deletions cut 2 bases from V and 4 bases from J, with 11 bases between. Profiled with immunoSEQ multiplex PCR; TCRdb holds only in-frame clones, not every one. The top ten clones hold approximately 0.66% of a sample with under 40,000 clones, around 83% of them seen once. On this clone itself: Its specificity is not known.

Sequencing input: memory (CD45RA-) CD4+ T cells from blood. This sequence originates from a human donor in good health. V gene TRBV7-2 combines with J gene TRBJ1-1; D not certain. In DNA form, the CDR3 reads TGTGCCAGCAGCTTATTAATGGGCGGCACTGAAGCTTTCTTT. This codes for CASSLLMGGTEAFF.